These T cell receptor beta chains were read from a single sample in a study of blood T cell repertoires in COVID-19. Produced via immunoSEQ multiplex PCR; TCRdb's table is partial and in-frame only. The sample shows nearly 85,000 clones, 80% to 90% of them seen only once. Sample: peripheral blood. All receptors come from a woman aged 55-70 years with acute or convalescent COVID-19. Each CDR3 is given with its conserved first and last residue. A D gene is named only where the DNA matches it firmly. Where a row states a size, it is once, few, many or the class of an expanded clone; other rows omit it.

clone size	D gene	V gene	J gene	CDR3 protein	CDR3 DNA
-	-	TRBV7-3	TRBJ2-5	CASSQSRDTQETQYF	TGTGCCAGCAGCCAATCCCGGGACACTCAAGAGACCCAGTACTTC
-	-	TRBV5-1	TRBJ1-6	CATMEGTLGSPLHF	TGCGCCACCATGGAGGGGACTCTCGGTTCACCCCTCCACTTT
-	-	TRBV5-1	TRBJ1-1	CASSLETTVVSEAFF	TGCGCCAGCAGCTTGGAAACCACAGTCGTCTCTGAAGCTTTCTTT
-	TRBD1	TRBV3-1/TRBV3-2	TRBJ1-1	CASSLTGAGWTEAFF	TGTGCCAGCAGCCTCACAGGGGCCGGGTGGACTGAAGCTTTCTTT
-	TRBD1	TRBV4-2	TRBJ1-2	CASSQDIRGEGYTF	TGTGCCAGCAGCCAAGATATCAGGGGGGAGGGCTACACCTTC
-	TRBD2	TRBV3-1/TRBV3-2	TRBJ2-1	CASSQERLAGPYSYNEQFF	TGTGCCAGCAGCCAAGAGCGACTAGCGGGACCTTACTCCTACAATGAGCAGTTCTTC
-	TRBD2	TRBV6-2/TRBV6-3	TRBJ2-6	CASSSKWTGGVSSGANVLTF	TGTGCCAGCAGCTCGAAGTGGACCGGGGGGGTTTCCTCTGGGGCCAACGTCCTGACTTTC
-	-	TRBV20-1	TRBJ2-1	CSASRLGLNEQFF	TGCAGTGCTAGTCGACTAGGACTCAATGAGCAGTTCTTC
-	-	TRBV19	TRBJ1-1	CASTPLGEGLSEAFF	TGTGCCAGTACACCGCTGGGGGAGGGTTTGTCTGAAGCTTTCTTT
-	TRBD1	TRBV7-6	TRBJ2-5	CASSLESQGQETQYF	TGTGCCAGCAGCTTAGAATCACAGGGGCAAGAGACCCAGTACTTC
-	TRBD1	TRBV3-1/TRBV3-2	TRBJ1-1	CASSQVAAGGFEAFF	TGTGCCAGCAGCCAAGTCGCGGCAGGGGGCTTCGAGGCTTTCTTT
-	TRBD1	TRBV28	TRBJ1-2	CASSPVLRQGGNGYTF	TGTGCCAGCAGTCCGGTACTTCGACAGGGAGGTAATGGCTACACCTTC
-	-	TRBV6-2/TRBV6-3	TRBJ1-5	CASSRRGLLNQPQHF	TGTGCCAGCAGTAGACGGGGACTTCTCAATCAGCCCCAGCATTTT
-	TRBD1	TRBV5-1	TRBJ1-1	CASSWGQGRLIPEAFF	TGCGCCAGCAGCTGGGGACAGGGCCGATTAATCCCTGAAGCTTTCTTT
-	-	TRBV3-1/TRBV3-2	TRBJ2-1	CASSIALAAYNEQFF	TGTGCCAGCAGCATTGCACTAGCCGCCTACAATGAGCAGTTCTTC
-	-	TRBV21-1	TRBJ2-7	CASVRGQVYEQYF	TGTGCCAGCGTCAGGGGACAGGTCTACGAGCAGTACTTC
-	TRBD2	TRBV6-5	TRBJ2-1	CASSPGLAGGNEQFF	TGTGCCAGCAGTCCCGGACTAGCGGGTGGCAATGAGCAGTTCTTC
-	TRBD1	TRBV27	TRBJ1-2	CASSLWGQGAYGYTF	TGTGCCAGCAGTTTATGGGGACAGGGTGCCTATGGCTACACCTTC
-	TRBD1	TRBV5-1	TRBJ1-2	CASSLGTGGYGYTF	TGCGCCAGCAGCTTGGGGACAGGGGGCTATGGCTACACCTTC
-	-	TRBV10-1	TRBJ2-7	CASSETGYYEQYF	TGCGCCAGCAGTGAGACGGGGTACTACGAGCAGTACTTC
-	-	TRBV24-1	TRBJ1-2	CATSDPGGNYGYTF	TGTGCCACCAGTGACCCAGGCGGGAACTATGGCTACACCTTC
few	-	TRBV19	TRBJ1-2	CASSVRDQAGGYTF	TGTGCCAGTAGTGTAAGAGATCAGGCGGGAGGCTACACCTTC
-	TRBD2	TRBV19	TRBJ2-3	CASRTGTSESDTQYF	TGTGCCAGTAGGACCGGGACTAGCGAGTCAGATACGCAGTATTTT
-	-	TRBV4-2	TRBJ1-5	CASSQDKSINQPQHF	TGTGCCAGCAGCCAAGATAAGAGTATTAATCAGCCCCAGCATTTT
-	-	TRBV6-6	TRBJ1-1	CASSPGVLEAFF	TGTGCCAGCAGTCCAGGGGTACTAGAAGCTTTCTTT
-	-	TRBV27	TRBJ2-2	CASSLAQGRSGELFF	TGTGCCAGCAGTTTAGCCCAGGGGCGGTCCGGGGAGCTGTTTTTT
-	TRBD2	TRBV20-1	TRBJ2-3	CSASSSGTNTQYF	TGCAGTGCTAGTTCTAGCGGAACTAATACGCAGTATTTT
few	TRBD2	TRBV19	TRBJ2-7	CASSLGTSGREQYF	TGTGCCAGTAGTCTCGGGACTAGCGGTCGCGAGCAGTACTTC
-	TRBD1	TRBV6-5	TRBJ2-2	CASSYAGTGLTGELFF	TGTGCCAGCAGTTACGCCGGGACAGGGCTCACCGGGGAGCTGTTTTTT
-	-	TRBV9	TRBJ2-7	CASTPLDIRFSEQYF	TGTGCCAGCACCCCGTTGGACATAAGGTTTTCCGAGCAGTACTTC
-	TRBD2	TRBV9	TRBJ2-5	CASSLTGRGGETQYF	TGTGCCAGCAGTTTAACGGGCCGGGGGGGAGAGACCCAGTACTTC
-	-	TRBV11-2	TRBJ1-2	CASSLGVGGEENYGYTF	TGTGCCAGCAGCTTAGGCGTCGGGGGGGAAGAAAACTATGGCTACACCTTC
once	TRBD2	TRBV4-3	TRBJ2-5	CASSQGLAGEGVETQYF	TGCGCCAGCAGCCAAGGACTAGCGGGGGAGGGGGTAGAGACCCAGTACTTC
-	TRBD1	TRBV30	TRBJ2-2	CAWSRGPNTGELFF	TGTGCCTGGTCCAGGGGGCCGAACACCGGGGAGCTGTTTTTT
-	-	TRBV10-2	TRBJ1-2	CASSDARESGGYTF	TGCGCCAGCAGTGACGCCAGGGAAAGTGGCGGCTACACCTTC
-	-	TRBV19	TRBJ1-3	CASRLGGLSDTIYF	TGTGCCAGTAGATTGGGGGGACTATCGGACACCATATATTTT
-	-	TRBV11-2	TRBJ2-7	CASSLSGAYYEQYF	TGTGCCAGCAGCTTATCTGGGGCCTACTACGAGCAGTACTTC
-	-	TRBV2	TRBJ1-1	CASRGEGSTEAFF	TGTGCCAGCAGGGGCGAGGGATCCACTGAAGCTTTCTTT
-	-	TRBV7-8	TRBJ1-5	CASSFQNSNQPQHF	TGTGCCAGCAGTTTCCAAAATAGCAATCAGCCCCAGCATTTT
once	-	TRBV5-1	TRBJ2-3	CASSWQPTGRDTDTQYF	TGCGCCAGCAGCTGGCAACCCACCGGGAGAGACACAGATACGCAGTATTTT
-	-	TRBV28	TRBJ2-6	CASSFRGMGSGANVLTF	TGTGCCAGCAGTTTTAGGGGAATGGGCTCTGGGGCCAACGTCCTGACTTTC
-	-	TRBV7-2	TRBJ2-3	CASSLVGLGGGDLGYF	TGTGCCAGCAGCTTAGTTGGGCTAGGGGGTGGGGATTTGGGGTATTTT
-	-	TRBV3-1/TRBV3-2	TRBJ2-7	CASSQDMTTYEQYF	TGTGCCAGCAGCCAAGATATGACTACCTACGAGCAGTACTTC
-	-	TRBV29-1	TRBJ1-2	CSTQGSGDDGYTF	TGCAGCACCCAAGGGTCAGGGGATGACGGCTACACCTTC
-	TRBD1	TRBV5-1	TRBJ2-7	CASSRQGQGGHYEQYF	TGCGCCAGCAGCAGACAGGGACAGGGGGGACACTACGAGCAGTACTTC
-	-	TRBV5-1	TRBJ1-2	CASSLVPEGGYTF	TGCGCCAGCAGCTTAGTTCCGGAGGGTGGCTACACCTTC
-	-	TRBV7-2	TRBJ2-5	CASSSGSLKETQYF	TGTGCCAGCAGCTCGGGGAGCCTAAAAGAGACCCAGTACTTC
-	-	TRBV6-5	TRBJ1-2	CASSKQVVDGYTF	TGTGCCAGCAGTAAACAGGTGGTTGATGGCTACACCTTC
many	-	TRBV4-3	TRBJ2-1	CASSQGGQKLNEQFF	TGCGCCAGCAGCCAGGGGGGACAGAAACTCAATGAGCAGTTCTTC
-	-	TRBV6-5	TRBJ1-2	CASSYGQNYGYTF	TGTGCCAGCAGTTACGGGCAGAACTATGGCTACACCTTC
-	-	TRBV29-1	TRBJ1-5	CSALLTIDSNQPQHF	TGCAGCGCGTTGCTGACAATCGATAGCAATCAGCCCCAGCATTTT
-	TRBD2	TRBV11-1	TRBJ2-3	CASSWTTSGAGDTQYF	TGTGCCAGCAGCTGGACCACTAGCGGGGCGGGAGATACGCAGTATTTT
-	-	TRBV11-1	TRBJ1-1	CASSSGLNTEAFF	TGTGCCAGCAGCTCAGGGTTGAACACTGAAGCTTTCTTT
-	TRBD1	TRBV2	TRBJ1-5	CASSGTGRNQPQHF	TGTGCCAGCTCCGGGACAGGGAGGAATCAGCCCCAGCATTTT